A single sample is the source of the 32 T cell receptor beta chains below, sequenced in a study of T cells in Graves' hyperthyroidism and ophthalmopathy (dated 2019 in TCRdb). The library was made by multiplex PCR. Sequencer: Illumina HiSeq 2000. TCR beta CDR3 regions were amplified from RNA transcripts. The TCR CDR3 was subjected to a first round of RT-PCR using the HTBI primer set and the Qiagen OneStep RT-PCR kit. In TCRdb, the public reads were trimmed at Q25 with fastp and aligned with MiXCR, with productive beta chains retained. Each entry merges the rows of one CDR3 protein and shows their most common DNA and genes. The table for this sample lists approximately 600,000 distinct CDR3 sequences; under 25% of them were counted only once. The ten largest clones add up to around a third of the sample. Sequenced material: blood. The receptors were gathered from a young man with Graves' ophthalmopathy.

This clonotype was detected a few times. This chain joins TRBV11-2 and TRBJ2-2; TRBD2 is a possible D gene (6 bases). The CDR3 sequence is 16 residues long. Germline V gene sequence: CDR1 SGHAT, CDR2 FQNNGV. V lost 0 bases and J 4 bases, leaving 12 bases between the germline ends. CDR3 loop: CASSLDRGKSTGELFF. DNA for the CDR3: TGTGCCAGCAGCTTAGATCGCGGGAAATCCACCGGGGAGCTGTTTTTT.

V and J are TRBV28 and TRBJ2-3; 13 nucleotides match TRBD2. Germline V gene lookup returns CDR1 MDHEN and CDR2 SYDVKM. J lost 3 bases, V lost 5 bases, and 5 bases had no gene match. The CDR3 covers 16 residues. As DNA, the CDR3 is TGTGCCAGCAGTCTCACTAGCGGGGGGGATACAGATACGCAGTATTTT. This encodes CASSLTSGGDTDTQYF.

This clonotype was found many times. CDR3 sequence (DNA): TGTGCCAGCAGCTTAGTAGCGGGAGGATCGGATACGCAGTATTTT. This translates into CASSLVAGGSDTQYF. V usage is TRBV7-9 and J usage is TRBJ2-3; 10 positions match TRBD2. CDR3 size: 15 residues. V shed 1 base and J 6 bases; nucleotides not matched to a gene: 4. CDR1 SEHNR and CDR2 FQNEAQ come from the germline V gene (reference sequence).

V gene TRBV20-1 combines with J gene TRBJ2-3; 9 bases are shared with TRBD1. The ends lost 0 bases at V and 3 bases at J; junction bases unmatched: 1. Germline V gene lookup returns CDR1 DFQATT and CDR2 SNEGSKA (reference sequence). This CDR3 contains 14 residues. In nucleotides, the CDR3 is TGCAGTGCTAGAGAAGACAGGGGGACAGATACGCAGTATTTT. Translated: CSAREDRGTDTQYF.

This clonotype was detected only a few times. The chain carries TRBV10-3 and TRBJ2-3; 11 bases line up with TRBD2. The CDR3 extends over 16 amino acids. The germline gives CDR1 ENHRY, CDR2 SYGVKD. The ends lost 2 bases at V and 2 bases at J; junction bases unmatched: 3. The CDR3 spells CAISEVGLADTDTQYF. The CDR3 DNA sequence: TGTGCCATCAGTGAGGTGGGACTAGCGGACACAGATACGCAGTATTTT.

This clonotype was observed a handful of times. The chain joins TRBV2 to TRBJ2-2, with D perhaps being TRBD1 or TRBD2 (5 bases each). CDR1 and CDR2 from the germline V gene are SNHLY and FYNNEI. This CDR3 has 15 amino acids. V gave up 6 bases and J gave up 4 bases, with 15 bases separating them. CDR3: CASSPSRAGTGELFF. The CDR3 DNA reads as TGTGCCAGCAGCCCTAGCAGGGCCGGCACCGGGGAGCTGTTTTTT. Filled out from reference TRBV2 and TRBJ2-2, the complete variable domain reads EPEVTQTPSHQVTQMGQEVILRCVPISNHLYFYWYRQILGQKVEFLVSFYNNEISEKSEIFDDQFSVERPDGSNFTLKIRSTKLEDSAMYFCASSPSRAGTGELFFGEGSRLTVL.

This clonotype was seen a handful of times. This chain joins TRBV4-3 and TRBJ2-3; the match to TRBD2 covers 8 bases. CDR1 and CDR2 from the germline V gene are LGHNA and YSLEER. CDR3 length: 16 residues. V gave up 4 bases and J gave up 4 bases; unmatched junction bases: 10. CDR3 sequence: CASSPSGSSGPDTQYF. CDR3 DNA sequence: TGCGCCAGCAGCCCAAGCGGCTCTAGCGGGCCAGATACGCAGTATTTT.

The chain combines TRBV20-1 with TRBJ2-2, with 14 bases lining up with TRBD2. This CDR3 comprises 16 residues. Unmatched junction bases numbered 9, after V lost 5 bases and J lost 7 bases. Germline values: CDR1 DFQATT, CDR2 SNEGSKA (reference sequence). This chain's CDR3 is CSAVEGLAGAVGELFF. The CDR3 bases are TGCAGTGCTGTAGAGGGACTAGCGGGAGCAGTCGGGGAGCTGTTTTTT.

This clonotype appeared many times. J is TRBJ2-7 and V is TRBV7-6; 10 positions agree with TRBD2. Trimming cost V 5 bases and J 0 bases; bases outside gene matches: 10. The CDR3 contains 17 residues. The V gene's germline CDR1 is SGHVS and CDR2 FNYEAQ. The DNA of the CDR3 is TGTGCCAGCAGCCCTTACCCTAGCGGGAGTCGCTCCTACGAGCAGTACTTC. Its protein product is CASSPYPSGSRSYEQYF.

This clonotype showed up many times. The chain has TRBV29-1 and TRBJ2-3; 8 positions match TRBD2. Looked up from germline, CDR1 is SQVTM and CDR2 is ANQGSEA. There are 14 residues in the CDR3. J lost 3 bases, V lost 8 bases, and 10 bases had no gene match. The CDR3 spells CSNRSAGETDTQYF. The CDR3 region has the DNA TGCAGCAACCGCTCAGCGGGAGAAACAGATACGCAGTATTTT.

This clonotype was seen many times. The chain links TRBV28 to TRBJ2-7; D unclear. From germline, CDR1 is MDHEN and CDR2 SYDVKM. Deletions cut 2 bases from V and 2 bases from J, with 7 bases between. The CDR3 totals 13 residues. CDR3 sequence reads: CASSLAPPYEQYF. In nucleotides, the CDR3 is TGTGCCAGCAGTTTAGCCCCTCCCTACGAGCAGTACTTC.

This clonotype appeared many times. This chain joins TRBV20-1 and TRBJ2-7; 7 bases match TRBD2. The CDR3 extends over 13 amino acids. Germline CDR1 DFQATT, CDR2 SNEGSKA (reference sequence). V gave up 5 bases and J gave up 7 bases; unmatched junction bases: 11. CDR3 amino acids: CSASSGEIGEQYF. CDR3 nucleotides: TGCAGTGCTTCAAGCGGGGAGATTGGTGAGCAGTACTTC.

This clonotype was counted ten times or more. The chain uses TRBV20-1 and TRBJ2-3; no clear D gene. The CDR3 has 13 amino acids. V was clipped by 6 bases and J by 1 base, with 11 bases between them. Germline V gene sequence: CDR1 DFQATT, CDR2 SNEGSKA (reference sequence). CDR3 sequence: CSADGDGTDTQYF. CDR3 DNA sequence: TGCAGTGCGGACGGAGATGGCACAGATACGCAGTATTTT.

This clonotype was seen a few times. The V gene is TRBV4-3, the J gene TRBJ1-2, with a weak D call TRBD1 (5 bases). The CDR3 covers 14 residues. Germline V gives CDR1 LGHNA, CDR2 YSLEER. Trimming removed 1 base from V and 8 bases from J, with 14 bases in between. This chain's CDR3 is CASSQVGRVSGYTF. In DNA form, the CDR3 reads TGCGCCAGCAGCCAAGTGGGCAGGGTCTCGGGCTACACCTTC.

This clonotype came up many times. This chain uses TRBV11-3 with TRBJ2-1; unclear D gene. With 3 bases removed from V and 1 base from J, the gap between germline ends came to 7 bases. Germline V gives CDR1 SGHNT, CDR2 YENEEA. The CDR3 totals 14 residues. The CDR3 nucleotides read TGTGCCAGCAGCTTGAGCACGTCCTACAATGAGCAGTTCTTC. This gives the protein CASSLSTSYNEQFF.

This clonotype has a count of ten or more. The rearrangement links TRBV3-1 to TRBJ1-1, with 9 bases aligning to TRBD1. Germline CDR1 and CDR2: LGHDT and YNNKEL (reference sequence). J gave up 4 bases and V 1 base, and 4 bases lay outside the gene matches. The CDR3 is 15 residues long. In nucleotides, the CDR3 is TGTGCCAGCAGCCAAGGTGGGGACAGGGCCACTGAAGCTTTCTTT. As protein: CASSQGGDRATEAFF.

The gene calls are TRBV29-1 and TRBJ1-4; D is perhaps TRBD1 (5 bases). Per germline, CDR1 SQVTM and CDR2 ANQGSEA. The CDR3 contains 13 residues. The V end lost 7 bases, the J end lost 8 bases, and 17 bases lay between the germline ends. The CDR3 DNA sequence: TGCAGCGCCGTTCCTGGGGGGGGGGAAAAACTGTTTTTT. Amino acid sequence: CSAVPGGGEKLFF.

This clonotype has a count of ten or more. This rearrangement joins TRBV24-1 to TRBJ2-1; a weak D match, TRBD1 (8 bases). CDR3 length: 16 residues. V lost 3 bases and J 5 bases, leaving 16 bases between the germline ends. Germline V lookup: CDR1 KGHDR, CDR2 SFDVKD. CDR3 DNA: TGTGCCACCAGTGATGATCAGGGGGCGGGGGACAATGAGCAGTTCTTC. Amino acids: CATSDDQGAGDNEQFF.

The chain joins TRBV9 to TRBJ2-2; 7 bases are shared with TRBD2. In germline, CDR1 is SGDLS, CDR2 YYNGEE. There are 16 residues in the CDR3. V was clipped by 0 bases and J by 2 bases; unmatched bases: 4. In DNA, the CDR3 is TGTGCCAGCAGCGTAGTAAGCGGGATCAACACCGGGGAGCTGTTTTTT. It encodes CASSVVSGINTGELFF.

CDR3 residues: CASSQDRGRWDSYNEQFF. CDR3 nucleotide sequence: TGCGCCAGCAGCCAAGATCGAGGAAGGTGGGACTCCTACAATGAGCAGTTCTTC. This sequence joins TRBV4-1 and TRBJ2-1, with D uncertain. The CDR3 totals 18 residues. In germline, CDR1 is MGHRA, CDR2 YSYEKL. Deletions cut 0 bases from V and 0 bases from J, with 15 bases between.

The rearrangement joins TRBV5-1 to TRBJ2-4; D might be TRBD1 or TRBD2, each matching 5 bases. The CDR3 spans 15 residues. Germline CDR1 reads SGHRS; CDR2 reads YFSETQ. V gave up 1 base and J gave up 8 bases, with 16 bases separating them. The CDR3 DNA sequence: TGCGCCAGCAGCTTGTATGGGGGATTTCAGGACATTCAGTACTTC. As protein: CASSLYGGFQDIQYF.

In its sample, this clonotype was seen many times. J is TRBJ2-7 and V is TRBV28, with D maybe TRBD2 (6 bases). The germline V gene has CDR1 MDHEN and CDR2 SYDVKM. The CDR3 covers 18 residues. V was cut by 5 bases and J by 0 bases, with 23 bases left in between. CDR3 sequence (DNA): TGTGCCAGCAGTCCAATCCCCATGTGGGGGGATCACTCCTACGAGCAGTACTTC. Residues: CASSPIPMWGDHSYEQYF. Full variable domain (missing parts from reference TRBV28 and TRBJ2-7): DVKVTQSSRYLVKRTGEKVFLECVQDMDHENMFWYRQDPGLGLRLIYFSYDVKMKEKGDIPEGYSVSREKKERFSLILESASTNQTSMYLCASSPIPMWGDHSYEQYFGPGTRLTVT.

This clonotype was counted only a few times. The V and J genes are TRBV11-2 and TRBJ2-7; possible D gene TRBD2, 7 bases. The CDR3 has 16 residues. Trimming took 2 bases from V and 4 from J, leaving 18 bases between them. Germline CDR1 is SGHAT and CDR2 is FQNNGV. DNA for the CDR3: TGTGCCAGCAGCTTAAATAGTGGGGGGGCTCGGTACGAGCAGTACTTC. It codes for CASSLNSGGARYEQYF.

This clonotype appeared a few times. V and J are TRBV20-1 and TRBJ2-7, with D perhaps being TRBD1 or TRBD2 (5 bases each). The CDR3 runs to 15 residues. Germline CDR1 DFQATT, CDR2 SNEGSKA (reference sequence). V was trimmed by 4 bases and J by 1 base, leaving 17 bases between them. This chain's CDR3 is CSAIRPRDGSYEQYF. The CDR3 nucleotides read TGCAGTGCTATCCGCCCCCGGGACGGATCCTACGAGCAGTACTTC.

Ten or more counts support this clonotype. The rearrangement links TRBV7-6 to TRBJ2-3, with 13 bases identical to TRBD2. Germline V gene lookup returns CDR1 SGHVS and CDR2 FNYEAQ. V was pared by 5 bases and J by 4 bases, with 6 bases of the junction left unmatched. CDR3 length equals 16 residues. CDR3 sequence reads: CASSRGTSGIPDTQYF. CDR3 bases: TGTGCCAGCAGCCGAGGGACTAGCGGGATCCCAGATACGCAGTATTTT.

This chain links TRBV12-3 or TRBV12-4 with TRBJ2-7, with D possibly being TRBD1 or TRBD2 (7 bases each). V was shortened by 1 base and J by 0 bases, with 19 bases between the two germline ends. The CDR3 length is 18 residues. The CDR3 protein is CASSLDGKRDRFSYEQYF. As DNA, the CDR3 is TGTGCCAGCAGTTTAGACGGCAAGCGGGACAGATTCTCCTACGAGCAGTACTTC.

The genes are TRBV5-5 and TRBJ1-3; D gene unclear. V lost 0 bases and J 8 bases, leaving 18 bases between the germline ends. The CDR3 has 16 residues. Looked up from germline, CDR1 is SGHKS and CDR2 is YYEKEE (reference sequence). CDR3 sequence (DNA): TGTGCCAGCAGCTTGGATCCGGCAGTCAGGTCCGACACCATATATTTT. This sequence encodes CASSLDPAVRSDTIYF. The full variable domain, rest sourced from reference TRBV5-5 and TRBJ1-3, is DAGVTQSPTHLIKTRGQQVTLRCSPISGHKSVSWYQQVLGQGPQFIFQYYEKEERGRGNFPDRFSARQFPNYSSELNVNALLLGDSALYLCASSLDPAVRSDTIYFGEGSWLTVV.

The sample holds a few counts of this clonotype. The V call is TRBV5-1, the J call TRBJ2-5; TRBD1 or TRBD2 may be the D gene (5 bases each). The germline V gene has CDR1 SGHRS and CDR2 YFSETQ. This CDR3 has 13 residues. Trimming removed 0 bases from V and 13 bases from J, with 16 bases in between. CDR3 sequence (DNA): TGCGCCAGCAGCTTGGGGTCGGGGACCCTCCCGTACTTC. Protein: CASSLGSGTLPYF.

This clonotype appeared many times. The rearrangement joins TRBV11-2 to TRBJ2-3; possible D gene TRBD2, 6 bases. This CDR3 has 15 amino acids. Trimming left V 5 bases short and J 2 bases short, with 14 bases between. Germline V gene sequence: CDR1 SGHAT, CDR2 FQNNGV. CDR3 sequence: CASSTRGADTDTQYF. The CDR3 DNA follows: TGTGCCAGCAGCACTCGCGGGGCAGACACAGATACGCAGTATTTT.

This clonotype was recorded a few times. The chain combines TRBV7-9 with TRBJ2-1; 7 bases agree with TRBD2. With V trimmed by 4 bases and J by 10 bases, 10 bases remained unmatched. CDR1 and CDR2 (germline): SEHNR, FQNEAQ (reference sequence). This CDR3 has 14 residues. CDR3: CASSYRSGTMEQFF. The CDR3 DNA sequence: TGTGCCAGCAGCTACCGCTCCGGGACTATGGAGCAGTTCTTC.

The chain uses TRBV7-9 and TRBJ2-7; 7 bases agree with TRBD2. Germline V CDR1 and CDR2: SEHNR, FQNEAQ (reference sequence). The junction had 11 bases not matched to a gene; V was cut back by 3 bases and J by 6 bases. There are 15 residues in the CDR3. CDR3 nucleotides: TGTGCCAGCAGCTTTACGGGCGGGGGAAACGCCGAGCAGTACTTC. It yields the protein CASSFTGGGNAEQYF.

This clonotype was recorded a few times. The chain carries TRBV9 and TRBJ1-1; D gene uncertain. The CDR3 has 14 amino acids. Looked up from germline, CDR1 is SGDLS and CDR2 is YYNGEE. Trimming stripped 0 bases from V and 8 bases from J, with 14 bases between. CDR3 sequence reads: CASSVEGGWGEAFF. As DNA, the CDR3 is TGTGCCAGCAGCGTAGAAGGCGGGTGGGGAGAAGCTTTCTTT.